The 29 T cell receptor beta chains below all came from one sample that was sequenced in a study of cytotoxic CD8 clonotypes in ibrutinib-treated CLL. This table comes from immunoSEQ multiplex PCR, and its TCRdb copy is limited to in-frame clones, with some not included. The sample contains approximately 320,000 clones, 67% of which appear only once. The input for sequencing was PBMCs, taken after 36 months of ibrutinib treatment. These receptors originate from a human donor with chronic lymphocytic leukemia.

J is TRBJ2-5 and V is TRBV5-1; no clear D gene. Germline-derived CDR1 and CDR2 are SGHRS and YFSETQ. V was trimmed by 0 bases and J by 1 base, leaving 13 bases between them. This CDR3 has 16 amino acids. The CDR3 DNA is TGCGCCAGCAGCTTGGATGTTGGGTCCCCCCAAGAGACCCAGTACTTC. Translated, it gives CASSLDVGSPQETQYF.

The CDR3 loop is CASSEAGTLREKLFF. In nucleotides, the CDR3 is TGTGCCAGCAGCGAAGCCGGGACCTTAAGAGAAAAACTGTTTTTT. The chain is built from TRBV7-6 and TRBJ1-4, with D tentatively TRBD1 (5 bases). Germline CDR1 and CDR2: SGHVS and FNYEAQ. The V end lost 5 bases, the J end lost 8 bases, and 18 bases lay between the germline ends. The CDR3 has 15 amino acids. The full variable domain, rest sourced from reference TRBV7-6 and TRBJ1-4, is GAGVSQSPRYKVTKRGQDVALRCDPISGHVSLYWYRQALGQGPEFLTYFNYEAQQDKSGLPNDRFSAERPEGSISTLTIQRTEQRDSAMYRCASSEAGTLREKLFFGSGTQLSVL.

The chain has TRBV7-2 and TRBJ2-3; tentatively, D is TRBD1 (6 bases). Germline CDR1 SGHTA, CDR2 FQGNSA. V was cut by 1 base and J by 0 bases, with 11 bases left in between. This CDR3 contains 16 residues. The CDR3 DNA is TGTGCCAGCAGCTTAGGCTTAGGGGGTAGCACAGATACGCAGTATTTT. Its protein is CASSLGLGGSTDTQYF.

J is TRBJ1-1 and V is TRBV7-7, with unresolved D. The CDR3 is 13 residues long. Trimming removed 5 bases at V and 4 bases at J, with 11 bases between. Germline loops: CDR1 SSHAT, CDR2 FNYEAQ (reference sequence). CDR3 in DNA: TGTGCCAGCAGCCTCTCGGCAGCCACTGAAGCTTTCTTT. Protein: CASSLSAATEAFF.

This chain links TRBV5-4 with TRBJ1-1, with 7 bases fitting TRBD1. The CDR3 is made up of 15 amino acids. Per germline, CDR1 SGHNT and CDR2 YYREEE (reference sequence). The ends lost 7 bases at V and 4 bases at J; junction bases unmatched: 13. The CDR3 nucleotides read TGTGCCAGCCGAGCTGGGGGAACAGGGGTCACTGAAGCTTTCTTT. This codes for CASRAGGTGVTEAFF. Together with reference TRBV5-4 and TRBJ1-1, the CDR3 gives the full variable domain: ETGVTQSPTHLIKTRGQQVTLRCSSQSGHNTVSWYQQALGQGPQFIFQYYREEENGRGNFPPRFSGLQFPNYSSELNVNALELDDSALYLCASRAGGTGVTEAFFGQGTRLTVV.

This rearrangement joins TRBV14 to TRBJ1-1, with TRBD1 as a possible D gene (6 bases). With 2 bases removed from V and 4 bases from J, the gap between germline ends came to 14 bases. Per the germline V gene, CDR1 is SGHDN and CDR2 is FVKESK. CDR3 size: 15 residues. CDR3 nucleotides: TGTGCCAGCAGCCAATCGACAGGATGGGGCACTGAAGCTTTCTTT. Amino acids: CASSQSTGWGTEAFF.

The chain carries TRBV5-4 and TRBJ2-5; TRBD1 matches 11 bases. The CDR3 has 16 amino acids. With 5 bases clipped from V and 5 bases from J, the junction kept 11 bases outside the gene matches. Germline-derived CDR1 and CDR2 are SGHNT and YYREEE (reference sequence). CDR3 DNA sequence: TGTGCCAGCAGTCTTATGTCCGGGACAGGGGGGGAGACCCAGTACTTC. Its translation is CASSLMSGTGGETQYF.

This chain connects TRBV7-8 to TRBJ2-1, with TRBD1 matching 7 bases. This CDR3 has 15 residues. CDR1 SGHVS and CDR2 FQNEAQ come from the germline V gene. Losses at the gene ends were 7 bases for V and 2 bases for J; bases not matched to a gene: 8. This chain's CDR3 is CASTRDTGAYNEQFF. The CDR3 bases are TGTGCCAGCACACGGGATACAGGGGCCTACAATGAGCAGTTCTTC.

This clone was counted only a few times. The chain is built from TRBV9 and TRBJ2-7; either TRBD1 or TRBD2 may fit D (6 bases each). CDR3 size: 14 residues. Germline loops: CDR1 SGDLS, CDR2 YYNGEE. The germline V and J ends were trimmed by 5 bases and 3 bases, with 15 bases remaining between them. The CDR3 here is CASSRGPSFYEQYF. Here the CDR3 DNA reads TGTGCCAGCAGTCGGGGGCCTTCCTTCTACGAGCAGTACTTC.

J is TRBJ2-7 and V is TRBV7-5; TRBD1 is taken as the D call from the table, unchecked against the DNA. TRBV7-5 is recorded as a pseudogene. The CDR3 has 20 residues. CDR3 in DNA: TGTGTCAGAAGCCCGGGCCCCGGACAGGGTCGGTCCGCCGCACCCTACGAGCAGTACTTC. It yields the protein CVRSPGPGQGRSAAPYEQYF.

This clone occurred a few times. The chain carries TRBV7-8 and TRBJ1-6, with D tentatively TRBD1 (5 bases). The CDR3 extends over 14 amino acids. The germline V gene has CDR1 SGHVS and CDR2 FQNEAQ. The V end was cut by 5 bases, the J end by 5 bases, with 10 bases between. CDR3 bases: TGTGCCAGCAGCCCTCGGGGGAATAATTCACCCCTCCACTTT. It yields the protein CASSPRGNNSPLHF.

This clone was detected once. The V gene is TRBV2, the J gene TRBJ2-1; D unresolved. The CDR3 runs 12 residues. Germline assignment: CDR1 SNHLY and CDR2 FYNNEI. Between the trimmed V and J ends, which lost 6 bases and 9 bases, there was a span of 12 bases. The CDR3 is CASSLGPIEQFF. The CDR3 DNA reads as TGTGCCAGCAGCTTAGGACCAATTGAGCAGTTCTTC. Drawing the rest from reference TRBV2 and TRBJ2-1, the complete variable domain is EPEVTQTPSHQVTQMGQEVILRCVPISNHLYFYWYRQILGQKVEFLVSFYNNEISEKSEIFDDQFSVERPDGSNFTLKIRSTKLEDSAMYFCASSLGPIEQFFGPGTRLTVL.

The chain employs TRBV10-2 and TRBJ2-2; 10 bases are shared with TRBD2. V shed 5 bases and J 3 bases; nucleotides not matched to a gene: 0. Per germline, CDR1 WSHSY and CDR2 SAAADI. The CDR3 totals 14 residues. Written as DNA, the CDR3 is TGCGCCAGCAGTCTAGCGGGAGACACCGGGGAGCTGTTTTTT. This codes for CASSLAGDTGELFF.

V is TRBV28 and J is TRBJ2-7; D unresolved. CDR1 is MDHEN and CDR2 is SYDVKM in the germline V gene. The CDR3 is made up of 14 amino acids. V dropped 7 bases and J dropped 6 bases, with 19 bases sitting between them. Written as DNA, the CDR3 is TGTGCCAGCACCGAACCCGGAAGGGTCCCCGAGCAGTACTTC. Its protein product is CASTEPGRVPEQYF.

The genes are TRBV4-1 and TRBJ1-1, with 9 bases identical to TRBD1. The CDR3 has 15 residues. In germline, CDR1 is MGHRA, CDR2 YSYEKL. The trim removed 4 bases at V and 2 bases at J, leaving 5 bases unmatched. The CDR3 reads CASSPRQGGNTEAFF. CDR3 in DNA: TGCGCCAGCAGCCCCCGACAGGGGGGAAACACTGAAGCTTTCTTT.

This clone was observed a single time. The rearrangement links TRBV7-2 to TRBJ2-7; the D is unclear. Germline V gives CDR1 SGHTA, CDR2 FQGNSA. There are 17 residues in the CDR3. The V end lost 5 bases, the J end lost 4 bases, and 24 bases lay between the germline ends. The CDR3 DNA reads as TGTGCCAGCAGCCTCACCTTGAGGTTGTTTCCGGAATACGAGCAGTACTTC. Amino acids: CASSLTLRLFPEYEQYF.

This chain joins TRBV19 and TRBJ2-7, with D maybe TRBD1 (5 bases). Germline-derived CDR1 and CDR2 are LNHDA and SQIVND (reference sequence). The V gene lost 3 bases and the J gene lost 5 bases, with 17 bases spanning the gap. The CDR3 totals 15 residues. Written as DNA, the CDR3 is TGTGCCAGTAGTATGCTCCAGGGATCCCGCGACGAGCAGTACTTC. Its translation: CASSMLQGSRDEQYF.

The genes are TRBV11-2 and TRBJ2-7; D gene uncertain. CDR3 size: 13 residues. The V gene's germline CDR1 is SGHAT and CDR2 FQNNGV. V was shortened by 5 bases and J by 5 bases, with 13 bases between the two germline ends. As DNA, the CDR3 is TGTGCCAGCAGCAGAGAGGTCCAACACGAGCAGTACTTC. It yields the protein CASSREVQHEQYF.

The CDR3 DNA reads TGTGCCAGCAGCCTCAAGACTAGCGGGAGAGGGAACACCGGGGAGCTGTTTTTT. This encodes CASSLKTSGRGNTGELFF. The J gene is TRBJ2-2, the V gene TRBV9; TRBD2 aligns across 12 bases. The CDR3 is 18 amino acids. The germline gives CDR1 SGDLS, CDR2 YYNGEE. Trimming removed 4 bases from V and 1 base from J; junction bases left unmatched: 8.

The chain combines TRBV5-6 with TRBJ1-5; 7 bases fit TRBD1. Trimming cost V 1 base and J 4 bases; bases outside gene matches: 8. The CDR3 loop spans 16 amino acids. Germline V lookup: CDR1 SGHDT, CDR2 YYEEEE. CDR3 bases: TGTGCCAGCAGCTTGAGGACCGACAGGGCAAATCAGCCCCAGCATTTT. It codes for CASSLRTDRANQPQHF.

The rearrangement joins TRBV20-1 to TRBJ1-1, with a tentative D call TRBD1 (5 bases). This CDR3 is 11 amino acids long. The V end lost 3 bases, the J end lost 9 bases, and 11 bases lay between the germline ends. CDR1 and CDR2 (germline): DFQATT, SNEGSKA (reference sequence). The CDR3 sequence: CSASTRVKAFF. In DNA, the CDR3 is TGCAGTGCTAGCACCAGGGTTAAAGCTTTCTTT.

This clone has only a few counts. V gene TRBV10-3 combines with J gene TRBJ2-5, with D unclear. The V end was cut by 7 bases, the J end by 5 bases, with 14 bases between. The CDR3 runs 13 residues. Germline CDR1 and CDR2: ENHRY and SYGVKD. The CDR3: CAIKTSSGETQYF. The CDR3 bases are TGTGCCATCAAAACCAGCTCCGGCGAGACCCAGTACTTC.

This sequence joins TRBV13 and TRBJ2-3; 12 bases are a match to TRBD2. J gave up 3 bases and V 6 bases, and 13 bases lay outside the gene matches. CDR1 PRHDT and CDR2 FYEKMQ come from the germline V gene (reference sequence). The CDR3 is made up of 18 amino acids. The CDR3 sequence is CASRLRTSGVQVTDTQYF. In nucleotides, the CDR3 is TGTGCCAGCAGACTAAGGACTAGCGGGGTTCAGGTTACAGATACGCAGTATTTT.

The chain uses TRBV2 and TRBJ2-1; D possibly corresponds to TRBD2 (5 bases). Germline loops: CDR1 SNHLY, CDR2 FYNNEI. The CDR3 spans 13 residues. Deletions cut 4 bases from V and 5 bases from J, with 9 bases between. In DNA, the CDR3 is TGTGCCAGCAGTGTAGAGGGAAACAATGAGCAGTTCTTC. This encodes CASSVEGNNEQFF. The full variable domain, with the rest looked up from reference TRBV2 and TRBJ2-1, is EPEVTQTPSHQVTQMGQEVILRCVPISNHLYFYWYRQILGQKVEFLVSFYNNEISEKSEIFDDQFSVERPDGSNFTLKIRSTKLEDSAMYFCASSVEGNNEQFFGPGTRLTVL.

This chain links TRBV11-3 with TRBJ2-6; a possible D gene is TRBD2 (6 bases). Germline CDR1 and CDR2: SGHNT and YENEEA. This CDR3 spans 19 amino acids. V lost 5 bases and J 0 bases, leaving 20 bases between the germline ends. The CDR3 here is CASSAPPGTGDSGANVLTF. DNA for the CDR3: TGTGCCAGCAGCGCCCCACCCGGGACGGGAGACTCTGGGGCCAACGTCCTGACTTTC. The whole variable domain, remainder taken from reference TRBV11-3 and TRBJ2-6, is EAGVVQSPRYKIIEKKQPVAFWCNPISGHNTLYWYLQNLGQGPELLIRYENEEAVDDSQLPKDRFSAERLKGVDSTLKIQPAELGDSAVYLCASSAPPGTGDSGANVLTFGAGSRLTVL.

The chain joins TRBV6-1 to TRBJ2-1; possible D gene TRBD1, 6 bases. Trimming took 4 bases from V and 0 from J, leaving 16 bases between them. Germline V CDR1 and CDR2: MNHNS, SASEGT. The CDR3 loop spans 17 amino acids. This chain's CDR3 is CASSARHDRSSYNEQFF. CDR3 DNA sequence: TGTGCCAGCAGTGCACGACACGACAGGAGCTCCTACAATGAGCAGTTCTTC.

Here the CDR3 DNA reads TGTGCCAGCAGCTTTGAAGGGGTGGGGAATTCACCCCTCCACTTT. Its translation: CASSFEGVGNSPLHF. J is TRBJ1-6 and V is TRBV11-2; D might be TRBD1 (5 bases). CDR1 and CDR2 from the germline V gene are SGHAT and FQNNGV. The CDR3 spans 15 residues. Trimming shortened V by 3 bases and J by 7 bases, and 13 bases separated the two germline ends.

CDR3 bases: TGTGCCAGTAGTTTTGGCAGGGGACCGGAGACCCAGTACTTC. This sequence encodes CASSFGRGPETQYF. The chain employs TRBV19 and TRBJ2-5; TRBD1 is a possible D gene (6 bases). The CDR3 is made up of 14 amino acids. The germline V and J ends were trimmed by 5 bases and 5 bases, with 15 bases remaining between them. Germline loops: CDR1 LNHDA, CDR2 SQIVND (reference sequence).

The chain uses TRBV5-1 and TRBJ2-5; D possibly corresponds to TRBD1 (6 bases). The V and J ends lost 2 bases and 2 bases respectively, with 7 bases between them. CDR1 SGHRS and CDR2 YFSETQ come from the germline V gene. The CDR3 totals 13 residues. The CDR3 DNA is TGCGCCAGCAGCTTCCAGGGGCAAGAGACCCAGTACTTC. It specifies CASSFQGQETQYF.